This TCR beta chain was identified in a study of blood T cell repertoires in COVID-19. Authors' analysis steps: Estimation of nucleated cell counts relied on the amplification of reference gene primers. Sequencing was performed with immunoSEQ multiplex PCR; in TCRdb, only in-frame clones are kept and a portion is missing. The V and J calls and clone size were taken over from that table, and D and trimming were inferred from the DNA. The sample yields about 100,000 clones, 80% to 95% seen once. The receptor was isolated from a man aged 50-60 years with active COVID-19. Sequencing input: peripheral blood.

The CDR3 here is CASSLRTGRVQFF. Here the CDR3 DNA reads TGTGCCAGTAGTCTTCGGACAGGGCGGGTGCAGTTCTTC. The rearrangement links TRBV19 to TRBJ2-1; 8 bases are a match to TRBD1. The CDR3 has 13 residues. Per germline, CDR1 LNHDA and CDR2 SQIVND (reference sequence). The ends lost 5 bases at V and 12 bases at J; junction bases unmatched: 9.